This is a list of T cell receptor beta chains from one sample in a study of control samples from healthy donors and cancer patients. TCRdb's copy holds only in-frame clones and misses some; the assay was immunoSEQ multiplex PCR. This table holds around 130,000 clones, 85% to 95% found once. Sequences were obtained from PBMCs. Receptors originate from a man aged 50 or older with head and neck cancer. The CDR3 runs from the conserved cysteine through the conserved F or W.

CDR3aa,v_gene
CASSLSLNSPLHF,TRBV7-9
CASSPSGTPTYEQYF,TRBV7-9
CASSLIRNTEAFF,TRBV7-8
CASSLSTSDYGYTF,TRBV7-9
CATAIGPNEKLFF,TRBV15
CAWSRGQGGQPQHF,TRBV30
CAGHRDSSYNSPLHF,TRBV30
CASSLGRAPNSPLHF,TRBV5-6
CASTDRGLAKNIQYF,TRBV5-1
CASSISAGRGETQYF,TRBV19
CASSQVGGNYGYTF,TRBV4-3
CASRYGQRVYQPQHF,TRBV5-1
CASSPGTPNTEAFF,TRBV5-4
CASSIGSAGRYEQYF,TRBV19
CASSQRGQGSRTGELFF,TRBV6-6
CASSLTQITGTGFYYGYTF,TRBV7-2
CASSYSGGPEAFF,TRBV6-6
CASSLRGETQYF,TRBV11-3
CASSRVWGAMNTEAFF,TRBV3-1/TRBV3-2
CASSPQWNTEAFF,TRBV5-4
CASSDGSNRFYGYTF,TRBV6-4
CATSDLWAGSDINEQFF,TRBV24-1
CASSPDGRYEQYF,TRBV7-2
CATSRGEDREQYF,TRBV15
CSVEPADTGELFF,TRBV29-1
CASSLEREYEQYF,TRBV5-1
CASAGNTEAFF,TRBV6-5
CASSPGQQETQYF,TRBV7-8
CASSPIGLAGSPTDTQYF,TRBV9
CASSLGSIPDEQYF,TRBV7-9
CASSYSLAGQETQYF,TRBV6-5
CAQSEGSADTQYF,TRBV30
CASSMSTDTQYF,TRBV6-2/TRBV6-3
CASSFLPQANNEQFF,TRBV11-2
CASSLSGLSRETQYF,TRBV6-2/TRBV6-3
CATSVADNEQFF,TRBV24-1
CASSYDRGEQYF,TRBV5-1
CATSPAWGGPQETQYF,TRBV15
CASSLGGADTQYF,TRBV7-8
CASRRVQLGNTIYF,TRBV2
CASSGPRENNEQFF,TRBV18
CAWNRGSTGELFF,TRBV30
CASSARPGGQETQYF,TRBV7-3
CSVKPGQGSEKLFF,TRBV29-1
CASRPAGVGEQYF,TRBV28
CASSREWGAEETQYF,TRBV14
CAWVREGGPTGELFF,TRBV30
CASSLGTAEKLFF,TRBV7-9
CASRDLGAGNEQYF,TRBV19
CASSPRGGTDTQYF,TRBV18
CASSRGTSGNTIYF,TRBV3-1/TRBV3-2
CSVALFTSGGSHGELFF,TRBV29-1
CASTQDASAKNIQYF,TRBV2
CASSIRTRENTGELFF,TRBV7-9
CASSQDVIRAGGGLETQYF,TRBV3-1/TRBV3-2
CASSERNAPGVDTEAFF,TRBV6-1
CATSDFTGDGYTF,TRBV24-1
CASSLESGGTSEQYF,TRBV5-4
CASSLSGGFNTGELFF,TRBV27
CASSEAGGHEKLFF,TRBV25-1